The 27 T cell receptor beta chains given below trace back to one sample, sequenced in a study of T-cell memory formation after mild COVID-19. TCRdb itself ran the 5' RACE reads through MiXCR, one entry per CDR3 protein. The repertoire holds about 470,000 distinct CDR3 sequences, with around a sixth as singletons. Sequencing input: PBMCs or a T cell subset sorted from them (not recorded which). The receptor source for this set is an adult woman who had mild COVID-19 (a few samples of this study predate the infection). Cell type and time point are not known.

The chain recombines TRBV5-1 with TRBJ1-4; D gene unclear. The CDR3 is made up of 15 amino acids. Per the germline V gene, CDR1 is SGHRS and CDR2 is YFSETQ. Trimming shortened V by 0 bases and J by 5 bases, and 11 bases separated the two germline ends. As DNA, the CDR3 is TGCGCCAGCAGCTTGGGTGTAGCGACGAATGAAAAACTGTTTTTT. Residues: CASSLGVATNEKLFF.

There are a few counts of this clonotype. V and J are TRBV5-6 and TRBJ1-1; no firm D call. V gave up 1 base and J gave up 8 bases, with 9 bases separating them. Germline assignment: CDR1 SGHDT and CDR2 YYEEEE. The CDR3 totals 12 residues. The CDR3 coding sequence is TGTGCCAGCAGCTTGAACCGAGAGGAAGCTTTCTTT. Its protein product is CASSLNREEAFF.

This clonotype was seen a handful of times. This sequence joins TRBV7-9 and TRBJ2-1, with D unclear. Per the germline V gene, CDR1 is SEHNR and CDR2 is FQNEAQ (reference sequence). Trimming pared 4 bases from V and 0 bases from J, leaving 13 bases between. The CDR3 is 16 amino acids. CDR3 DNA sequence: TGTGCCAGCAGCTCCGTCACCGGAGACTCCTACAATGAGCAGTTCTTC. Translation gives CASSSVTGDSYNEQFF.

This clonotype was observed a few times. A read error may account for a junction end that differs from germline. CDR3 sequence: CDSSPGLGDTGELFF. The DNA for the CDR3 is TGCGACAGCAGCCCGGGACTAGGAGACACCGGGGAGCTGTTTTTT. The V call is TRBV7-3, the J call TRBJ2-2; 8 bases line up with TRBD2. CDR3 length: 15 residues. Per germline, CDR1 SGHTA and CDR2 FQGTGA.

This sequence joins TRBV3-1 and TRBJ2-1; 11 bases agree with TRBD2. This CDR3 has 18 amino acids. J gave up 2 bases and V 4 bases, and 10 bases lay outside the gene matches. Germline-derived CDR1 and CDR2 are LGHDT and YNNKEL (reference sequence). CDR3 in DNA: TGTGCCAGCAGCCCCCGCACATTACTAGCGGGAGCCTACAATGAGCAGTTCTTC. This codes for CASSPRTLLAGAYNEQFF.

The rearrangement joins TRBV24-1 to TRBJ1-2, with D hard to call. The CDR3 consists of 11 residues. Germline values: CDR1 KGHDR, CDR2 SFDVKD. V dropped 6 bases and J dropped 4 bases, with 5 bases sitting between them. This CDR3 reads CATSSGYGYTF. The CDR3 DNA is TGTGCCACCAGTTCCGGCTATGGCTACACCTTC.

This clonotype was counted only a few times. This chain links TRBV5-4 with TRBJ2-3; no definite D call. Trimming left V 0 bases short and J 5 bases short, with 16 bases between. CDR3 length equals 16 residues. CDR1 SGHNT and CDR2 YYREEE come from the germline V gene (reference sequence). This chain's CDR3 is CASSLGSGFGRDTQYF. CDR3 DNA: TGTGCCAGCAGCTTGGGATCGGGTTTCGGGCGAGATACGCAGTATTTT.

This clonotype has more than one count but fewer than ten. V usage is TRBV11-2 and J usage is TRBJ2-3; D might be TRBD2 (5 bases). Deletions cut 4 bases from V and 7 bases from J, with 18 bases between. This CDR3 is 15 amino acids long. Germline CDR1 and CDR2: SGHAT and FQNNGV. CDR3 DNA sequence: TGTGCCAGCAGCTCCTGGACTGAGAAGGGTTATACGCAGTATTTT. This encodes CASSSWTEKGYTQYF.

The V gene is TRBV24-1, the J gene TRBJ2-5, with a weak D call TRBD2 (6 bases). The CDR3 runs to 13 residues. Germline V gene data show CDR1 as KGHDR and CDR2 as SFDVKD. V was pared by 10 bases and J by 5 bases, with 16 bases between. CDR3 sequence reads: CATSQEGWETQYF. The CDR3 nucleotides are TGTGCCACATCTCAGGAGGGGTGGGAGACCCAGTACTTC.

V is TRBV27 and J is TRBJ1-1; D might be TRBD1 (6 bases). Trimming stripped 2 bases from V and 0 bases from J, with 10 bases between. This CDR3 is 15 amino acids long. Germline CDR1 and CDR2: MNHEY and SMNVEV (reference sequence). The CDR3 protein is CASSLQGTMNTEAFF. The DNA for the CDR3 is TGTGCCAGCAGTTTACAGGGGACCATGAACACTGAAGCTTTCTTT.

This clonotype was picked up many times. The genes are TRBV7-8 and TRBJ2-1; D tentatively reads TRBD1 or TRBD2 (6 bases each). With 4 bases removed from V and 6 bases from J, the gap between germline ends came to 25 bases. CDR3 size: 18 residues. Germline CDR1 SGHVS, CDR2 FQNEAQ. This CDR3 is CASSSLTSLVEGGNEQFF. The CDR3 DNA sequence: TGTGCCAGCAGCTCGCTAACGTCCCTAGTGGAGGGGGGCAATGAGCAGTTCTTC.

This sequence joins TRBV6-5 and TRBJ2-7; 10 bases fit TRBD2. With 3 bases clipped from V and 4 bases from J, the junction kept 3 bases outside the gene matches. The CDR3 sequence is 14 residues long. Germline lookup yields CDR1 MNHEY and CDR2 SVGAGI. The CDR3 region has the DNA TGTGCCAGCAGTTATACACTAGCGGGGTACGAGCAGTACTTC. It specifies CASSYTLAGYEQYF.

In this sample, this clonotype turned up a few times. V is TRBV5-1 and J is TRBJ2-5, with 13 bases that match TRBD2. This CDR3 has 17 residues. Germline loops: CDR1 SGHRS, CDR2 YFSETQ. V lost 4 bases to trimming and J lost 5 bases; unmatched junction nucleotides: 11. The CDR3 here is CASSLTPGLAGQETQYF. The CDR3 DNA follows: TGCGCCAGCAGCCTAACCCCGGGACTAGCGGGGCAGGAGACCCAGTACTTC.

This clonotype appeared many times. The chain combines TRBV12-3 or TRBV12-4 with TRBJ2-7; unclear D gene. The length of the CDR3 is 13 residues. The V end was cut by 8 bases, the J end by 0 bases, with 11 bases between. The CDR3 DNA reads TGTGCCAGCGGCATGGTGAGCTCCTACGAGCAGTACTTC. It translates to CASGMVSSYEQYF.

This clonotype was counted at least ten times. The chain couples TRBV12-3 or TRBV12-4 to TRBJ2-2; 10 bases line up with TRBD1. J gave up 4 bases and V 5 bases, and 1 base lay outside the gene matches. The CDR3 is made up of 14 amino acids. Here the CDR3 reads CASSRDRGTGELFF. Written as DNA, the CDR3 is TGTGCCAGCAGTCGGGACAGGGGCACCGGGGAGCTGTTTTTT.

In this sample, this clonotype turned up a few times. The CDR3 loop reads CASSLTTGGRIYEQYF. CDR3 sequence (DNA): TGTGCCAGCAGCCTAACCACCGGGGGGAGGATCTACGAGCAGTACTTC. This sequence joins TRBV7-9 and TRBJ2-7, with 7 bases fitting TRBD2. Germline V CDR1 and CDR2: SEHNR, FQNEAQ (reference sequence). With 5 bases clipped from V and 3 bases from J, the junction kept 13 bases outside the gene matches. The CDR3 extends over 16 amino acids.

In this sample, this clonotype turned up a few times. V is TRBV29-1 and J is TRBJ2-1; D possibly corresponds to TRBD1 (7 bases). Trimming cost V 2 bases and J 7 bases, with 21 bases left between them. CDR3 length: 16 amino acids. CDR1 is SQVTM, CDR2 ANQGSEA, per germline. The CDR3 loop is CSVERIGGGAGNEQFF. The CDR3 nucleotides are TGCAGCGTTGAACGAATAGGGGGCGGCGCGGGGAATGAGCAGTTCTTC.

The sample holds a few counts of this clonotype. The chain couples TRBV6-1 to TRBJ1-3; D gene unclear. The CDR3 runs to 12 residues. V was cut by 7 bases and J by 4 bases, with 8 bases left in between. Germline V lookup: CDR1 MNHNS, CDR2 SASEGT. CDR3 residues: CASKVPGNTIYF. The DNA for the CDR3 is TGTGCCAGCAAAGTCCCCGGAAACACCATATATTTT.

This clonotype was detected many times. V gene TRBV5-6 combines with J gene TRBJ1-1, with 9 bases lining up with TRBD1. The CDR3 is 16 residues long. J gave up 3 bases and V 3 bases, and 9 bases lay outside the gene matches. Germline V gene lookup returns CDR1 SGHDT and CDR2 YYEEEE. In DNA form, the CDR3 reads TGTGCCAGCAGCTGGGGGACAGGGAGGGGAGACACTGAAGCTTTCTTT. Translation: CASSWGTGRGDTEAFF.

The table lists this clonotype with a few counts. The rearrangement joins TRBV29-1 to TRBJ2-6; D unresolved. Germline-derived CDR1 and CDR2 are SQVTM and ANQGSEA. The CDR3 contains 13 residues. The V end was cut by 4 bases, the J end by 0 bases, with 4 bases between. Here the CDR3 reads CSVAGSGANVLTF. CDR3 DNA sequence: TGCAGCGTTGCAGGCTCTGGGGCCAACGTCCTGACTTTC.

The chain employs TRBV5-1 and TRBJ2-2; possible D gene TRBD1, 6 bases. The germline gives CDR1 SGHRS, CDR2 YFSETQ. Deletions cut 4 bases from V and 1 base from J, with 20 bases between. CDR3 size: 18 residues. The CDR3: CASSPTRRGTLNTGELFF. The DNA for the CDR3 is TGCGCCAGCAGCCCGACCCGGCGAGGGACACTGAACACCGGGGAGCTGTTTTTT.

In its sample, this clonotype was seen a few times. This chain joins TRBV10-3 and TRBJ2-3, with D uncertain. The CDR3 is 14 amino acids. CDR1 and CDR2 from the germline V gene are ENHRY and SYGVKD. Trimming shortened V by 2 bases and J by 2 bases, and 8 bases separated the two germline ends. The CDR3 DNA follows: TGTGCCATCAGTGAGGACGGTTACACAGATACGCAGTATTTT. Its protein product is CAISEDGYTDTQYF.

This clonotype was detected a few times. V is TRBV7-8 and J is TRBJ1-1; perhaps TRBD1 as D (6 bases). The ends were cut back, 5 bases at V and 0 bases at J, with 25 bases in the middle. CDR1 and CDR2 from the germline V gene are SGHVS and FQNEAQ. The CDR3 totals 19 residues. CDR3: CASSLFRPGATFMNTEAFF. CDR3 DNA sequence: TGTGCCAGCAGCCTATTTCGTCCAGGGGCCACCTTCATGAACACTGAAGCTTTCTTT.

In its sample, this clonotype was seen a few times. The DNA of the CDR3 is TGTGCCAGCAGTTCGGGGTTTAGGTCGGACACTGAAGCTTTCTTT. Protein sequence: CASSSGFRSDTEAFF. The chain uses TRBV27 and TRBJ1-1; D unresolved. The CDR3 spans 15 residues. CDR1 MNHEY and CDR2 SMNVEV come from the germline V gene (reference sequence). Trimming took 4 bases from V and 3 from J, leaving 15 bases between them.

The rearrangement uses TRBV7-9 and TRBJ2-1, with 8 bases identical to TRBD2. The CDR3 consists of 16 residues. Germline V CDR1 and CDR2: SEHNR, FQNEAQ (reference sequence). V was pared by 3 bases and J by 9 bases, with 13 bases of the junction left unmatched. The CDR3 bases are TGTGCCAGCAGCTTCGGGTCTGGGACTAGTATTGGTGAGCAGTTCTTC. This translates into CASSFGSGTSIGEQFF. The variable domain in full, with the rest retrieved from reference TRBV7-9 and TRBJ2-1, is DTGVSQNPRHKITKRGQNVTFRCDPISEHNRLYWYRQTLGQGPEFLTYFQNEAQLEKSRLLSDRFSAERPKGSFSTLEIQRTEQGDSAMYLCASSFGSGTSIGEQFFGPGTRLTVL.

This clonotype was picked up a small number of times. The rearrangement joins TRBV7-3 to TRBJ2-1; TRBD1 matches at 8 bases. With 4 bases clipped from V and 1 base from J, the junction kept 3 bases outside the gene matches. The CDR3 contains 15 residues. Germline CDR1 is SGHTA and CDR2 is FQGTGA. The CDR3 nucleotides read TGTGCCAGCAGCTATACAGGGGGGTCCTACAATGAGCAGTTCTTC. Amino acids: CASSYTGGSYNEQFF. The full variable domain, in which reference TRBV7-3 and TRBJ2-1 provide the parts outside the CDR3, is GAGVSQTPSNKVTEKGKYVELRCDPISGHTALYWYRQSLGQGPEFLIYFQGTGAADDSGLPNDRFFAVRPEGSVSTLKIQRTERGDSAVYLCASSYTGGSYNEQFFGPGTRLTVL.

This chain uses TRBV2 with TRBJ2-5, with TRBD2 matching over 11 bases. Trimming removed 6 bases from V and 0 bases from J; junction bases left unmatched: 9. The CDR3 runs 17 residues. Germline CDR1 reads SNHLY; CDR2 reads FYNNEI. CDR3 DNA sequence: TGTGCCAGCAGCGCCCTTCTACTAGCGGGGGACCAAGAGACCCAGTACTTC. This encodes CASSALLLAGDQETQYF.